This is a list of T cell receptor beta chains from one sample in a study of spatial heterogeneity in lung cancer. TCRdb analysed the 5' RACE reads with MiXCR anew, one entry per CDR3 protein. The sample has 40,000 or so distinct CDR3 sequences; 6.5% to 9.5% are singletons. Source: PBMCs, taken at surgery. The receptors shown here come from a male donor with early-stage non-small cell lung cancer. Each CDR3 is given with its conserved first and last residue. Fields, in order: J gene, clone size, V gene, D gene, CDR3 DNA, CDR3 protein. The D gene is left open where the match is weak. Only part of the rows carry a size: once, few, many, or a class if the clone is expanded.

J gene: TRBJ2-5
clone size: -
V gene: TRBV7-9
D gene: -
CDR3 DNA: TGTGCCAGCAGCTTAAGAGCGCGCAGCGGTGAACAAGAGACCCAGTACTTC
CDR3 protein: CASSLRARSGEQETQYF

J gene: TRBJ1-2
clone size: many
V gene: TRBV19
D gene: -
CDR3 DNA: TGTGCCAGTAGTATCTTGGCAGCAGCTAACTATGGCTACACCTTC
CDR3 protein: CASSILAAANYGYTF

J gene: TRBJ2-3
clone size: once
V gene: TRBV18
D gene: -
CDR3 DNA: TGTGCCAGCTCACCGCGACAGTCTAGCACAGATACGCAGTATTTT
CDR3 protein: CASSPRQSSTDTQYF

J gene: TRBJ2-7
clone size: many
V gene: TRBV20-1
D gene: -
CDR3 DNA: TGCAGTGCTAGAGTAGGCAGCTACGAGCAGTACTTC
CDR3 protein: CSARVGSYEQYF

J gene: TRBJ2-2
clone size: many
V gene: TRBV11-1
D gene: -
CDR3 DNA: TGTGCCAGCAGCTTAGCTAGCGCGAACACCGGGGAGCTGTTTTTT
CDR3 protein: CASSLASANTGELFF

J gene: TRBJ2-5
clone size: many
V gene: TRBV29-1
D gene: TRBD2
CDR3 DNA: TGCAGCGTTGCCGGGACTAGCGAGTCAGAGACCCAGTACTTC
CDR3 protein: CSVAGTSESETQYF

J gene: TRBJ2-3
clone size: -
V gene: TRBV11-2
D gene: TRBD2
CDR3 DNA: TGTGCCAGCAGCTTTCCAGCGGGGGGCCGCACAGATACGCAGTATTTT
CDR3 protein: CASSFPAGGRTDTQYF

J gene: TRBJ1-1
clone size: -
V gene: TRBV7-2
D gene: -
CDR3 DNA: TGTGCCAGCAGCTATAATATAATAGACACTGAAGCTTTCTTT
CDR3 protein: CASSYNIIDTEAFF

J gene: TRBJ2-3
clone size: many
V gene: TRBV5-1
D gene: TRBD2
CDR3 DNA: TGCGCCAGCAGCAAAAGACTAGCGGGGGGCAACACAGATACGCAGTATTTT
CDR3 protein: CASSKRLAGGNTDTQYF

J gene: TRBJ2-5
clone size: many
V gene: TRBV6-5
D gene: TRBD1
CDR3 DNA: TGTGCCAGCCGCCCGACAGGGGCGAGAGGAGAGACCCAGTACTTC
CDR3 protein: CASRPTGARGETQYF

J gene: TRBJ2-3
clone size: many
V gene: TRBV7-2
D gene: -
CDR3 DNA: TGTGCCAGCAGCTTAGTGATAGCTTACACAGATACGCAGTATTTT
CDR3 protein: CASSLVIAYTDTQYF

J gene: TRBJ2-1
clone size: many
V gene: TRBV7-3
D gene: -
CDR3 DNA: TGTGCCAGCAGCTTAAGGGAAGTAGCCTTTGGGAACAATGAGCAGTTCTTC
CDR3 protein: CASSLREVAFGNNEQFF

J gene: TRBJ2-1
clone size: medium-sized
V gene: TRBV7-8
D gene: -
CDR3 DNA: TGTGCCAGCAGATCGGGTGCAGGAGCCTACAATGAGCAGTTCTTC
CDR3 protein: CASRSGAGAYNEQFF

J gene: TRBJ1-4
clone size: -
V gene: TRBV7-9
D gene: -
CDR3 DNA: TGTGCCAGCAGCTTAGGACTTCACGAAAAACTGTTTTTT
CDR3 protein: CASSLGLHEKLFF

J gene: TRBJ1-2
clone size: many
V gene: TRBV3-1
D gene: -
CDR3 DNA: TGTGCCAGCAGCCTTTCCACCTGGAAGAGTGGCTACACCTTC
CDR3 protein: CASSLSTWKSGYTF

J gene: TRBJ2-7
clone size: many
V gene: TRBV20-1
D gene: -
CDR3 DNA: TGCAGTGCTAGAAAGGAGTACGAGCAGTACTTC
CDR3 protein: CSARKEYEQYF

J gene: TRBJ2-1
clone size: -
V gene: TRBV7-9
D gene: -
CDR3 DNA: TGTGCCAGCAGCTCCAATGATGAGCAGTTCTTC
CDR3 protein: CASSSNDEQFF

J gene: TRBJ2-7
clone size: -
V gene: TRBV23-1
D gene: -
CDR3 DNA: TGCGCCAGCAGTCACCGAGTCCATTGGCGGTACTTC
CDR3 protein: CASSHRVHWRYF

J gene: TRBJ1-6
clone size: many
V gene: TRBV7-8
D gene: -
CDR3 DNA: TGTGCCAGCAGCTTAGCCCCACCAGTCGGGGTTGTCTATAATTCACCCCTCCACTTT
CDR3 protein: CASSLAPPVGVVYNSPLHF

J gene: TRBJ2-5
clone size: few
V gene: TRBV28
D gene: -
CDR3 DNA: TGTGCCAGCATCCCTGGTGGGGGGGCCCCCGGGACCCAGTACTTC
CDR3 protein: CASIPGGGAPGTQYF

J gene: TRBJ1-5
clone size: many
V gene: TRBV2
D gene: -
CDR3 DNA: TGTGCCAGCCTAGACAGCCACAATCAGCCCCAGCATTTT
CDR3 protein: CASLDSHNQPQHF

J gene: TRBJ2-1
clone size: -
V gene: TRBV18
D gene: -
CDR3 DNA: TGTGCCAGCTCGCGACAAGAGTATGAGCAGTTCTTC
CDR3 protein: CASSRQEYEQFF

J gene: TRBJ2-5
clone size: few
V gene: TRBV5-4
D gene: TRBD2
CDR3 DNA: TGTGCCAGCACCTACCTCACCCTAGCGGGGGGGTGGGCCCAAGAGACCCAGTACTTC
CDR3 protein: CASTYLTLAGGWAQETQYF

J gene: TRBJ2-3
clone size: many
V gene: TRBV7-2
D gene: -
CDR3 DNA: TGTGCCAGCAGCCCGGTATCGGATACAGATACGCAGTATTTT
CDR3 protein: CASSPVSDTDTQYF

J gene: TRBJ2-5
clone size: -
V gene: TRBV20-1
D gene: -
CDR3 DNA: TGCAGTGCTATTGAGGGAACCGCCCAAGAGACCCAGTACTTC
CDR3 protein: CSAIEGTAQETQYF

J gene: TRBJ2-1
clone size: many
V gene: TRBV10-3
D gene: TRBD2
CDR3 DNA: TGTGCCATCAGTGAGCAGGGGCGGGAGGCTCCTAGCTCCTACAATGAGCAGTTCTTC
CDR3 protein: CAISEQGREAPSSYNEQFF

J gene: TRBJ2-5
clone size: many
V gene: TRBV7-3
D gene: -
CDR3 DNA: TGTGCCAGCAGCTTGGACCGTGGGGAGACCCAGTACTTC
CDR3 protein: CASSLDRGETQYF

J gene: TRBJ2-2
clone size: many
V gene: TRBV7-8
D gene: -
CDR3 DNA: TGTGCCAGCAGCTTAATATGGGAGCTTGGTACCGGGGAGCTGTTTTTT
CDR3 protein: CASSLIWELGTGELFF

J gene: TRBJ2-1
clone size: -
V gene: TRBV6-5
D gene: -
CDR3 DNA: TGTGCCAGCAGACTCATTGACAGGTCCTACAATGAGCAGTTCTTC
CDR3 protein: CASRLIDRSYNEQFF

J gene: TRBJ1-1
clone size: -
V gene: TRBV6-5
D gene: -
CDR3 DNA: TGTGCCAGCAGTTACTCTATGGGCGCCGGACAGAACACTGAAGCTTTCTTT
CDR3 protein: CASSYSMGAGQNTEAFF

J gene: TRBJ2-1
clone size: -
V gene: TRBV21-1
D gene: -
CDR3 DNA: TGTGCCAGCAGCAAAGGGGGACTAGCGGGGGTCAGCTCCTACAATGAGCAGTTCTTC
CDR3 protein: CASSKGGLAGVSSYNEQFF

J gene: TRBJ2-4
clone size: medium-sized
V gene: TRBV4-1
D gene: TRBD2
CDR3 DNA: TGCGCCAGCAGCCAATCCCGGGCGGGAGGTGTAAACATTCAGTACTTC
CDR3 protein: CASSQSRAGGVNIQYF

J gene: TRBJ2-3
clone size: many
V gene: TRBV7-7
D gene: -
CDR3 DNA: TGTGCTAGCAGCTTTCAAGACAGGGATACGCAGTATTTT
CDR3 protein: CASSFQDRDTQYF

J gene: TRBJ1-2
clone size: many
V gene: TRBV6-5
D gene: TRBD1
CDR3 DNA: TGTGCCAGCAGTTCCCCCGGACAGGGGCGATATAACTATGGCTACACCTTC
CDR3 protein: CASSSPGQGRYNYGYTF

J gene: TRBJ1-1
clone size: many
V gene: TRBV11-1
D gene: -
CDR3 DNA: TGTGCCAGCAGCGAAGTACAGGGCTTTGGCACTGAAGCTTTCTTT
CDR3 protein: CASSEVQGFGTEAFF

J gene: TRBJ2-3
clone size: many
V gene: TRBV20-1
D gene: -
CDR3 DNA: TGCAGTGTTATGAGGCGGAGTAGCACAGATACGCAGTATTTT
CDR3 protein: CSVMRRSSTDTQYF

J gene: TRBJ2-3
clone size: many
V gene: TRBV4-1
D gene: -
CDR3 DNA: TGCGCCAGCAGCCAAGCGGGGGTTCAAACAGATACGCAGTATTTT
CDR3 protein: CASSQAGVQTDTQYF

J gene: TRBJ1-5
clone size: many
V gene: TRBV6-2/TRBV6-3
D gene: -
CDR3 DNA: TGTGCCAGCAGTTATTTTAGACAGTTCCAGCATTTT
CDR3 protein: CASSYFRQFQHF

J gene: TRBJ1-2
clone size: many
V gene: TRBV18
D gene: -
CDR3 DNA: TGTGCCAGCTCACCACAGTCGGAGTGGGATGGCTACACCTTC
CDR3 protein: CASSPQSEWDGYTF

J gene: TRBJ2-6
clone size: -
V gene: TRBV4-1
D gene: TRBD2
CDR3 DNA: TGCGCCAGCAGCCAGAGGGCCACTAGCGGGGACTCTGGGGCCAACGTCCTGACTTTC
CDR3 protein: CASSQRATSGDSGANVLTF

J gene: TRBJ2-7
clone size: many
V gene: TRBV10-3
D gene: TRBD1
CDR3 DNA: TGTGCCATCAGTGAGTCGACAGGGGCCTACGAGCAGTACTTC
CDR3 protein: CAISESTGAYEQYF

J gene: TRBJ1-6
clone size: many
V gene: TRBV7-2
D gene: -
CDR3 DNA: TGTGCCAGCAGCTTAGTTGTCGGGGGCTATCTCCCCCCACCCCTCCACTTT
CDR3 protein: CASSLVVGGYLPPPLHF

J gene: TRBJ2-1
clone size: -
V gene: TRBV11-3
D gene: TRBD1
CDR3 DNA: TGTGCCAGCAGCTTAGATCAGGCAGGGGGTACCTACAATGAGCAGTTCTTC
CDR3 protein: CASSLDQAGGTYNEQFF

J gene: TRBJ1-1
clone size: -
V gene: TRBV2
D gene: -
CDR3 DNA: TGTGCCAGCAGTGAAGGGTTTAGCACTGAAGCTTTCTTT
CDR3 protein: CASSEGFSTEAFF

J gene: TRBJ2-1
clone size: many
V gene: TRBV7-8
D gene: -
CDR3 DNA: TGTGCCAGCAGCCGCGGGACGGGAAGCTCCTACAATGAGCAGTTCTTC
CDR3 protein: CASSRGTGSSYNEQFF